This T cell receptor beta chain is drawn from a study of cytomegalovirus exposure and HLA in healthy donors. The germline V and J ends were trimmed by 4 bases and 4 bases, with 19 bases remaining between them. The germline V gene has CDR1 SGHNT and CDR2 YYREEE (reference sequence). This CDR3 region has 16 residues. PCR amplification relied on 60 Vbeta primers (plus 13 Jbeta primers). Libraries were prepared by immunoSEQ multiplex PCR; TCRdb keeps only in-frame clonotypes and omits some of them. This table holds 110,000 to 150,000 clones. Donors in the study were healthy people who gave bone marrow. This sequence was found in a man aged 40-49 years in good health and CMV-seronegative. The V call is TRBV5-4, the J call TRBJ2-3, with D possibly matching TRBD1 (5 bases). Specimen: PBMCs. Written as DNA, the CDR3 is TGTGCCAGCAGCCTGCCGTGGGGCCGAGGACCAGATACGCAGTATTTT. This encodes CASSLPWGRGPDTQYF.